Presented here are 16 T cell receptor beta chains from one specimen sequenced in a study of chemoradiotherapy in HPV16-positive cancers. Clones were sequenced by immunoSEQ multiplex PCR, and TCRdb holds only the in-frame ones, with some missing. The repertoire has around 13,000 clones, approximately 77% of them found once; the top ten carry under 1.5%. Sampling was performed from a patient who underwent chemoradiotherapy. These receptors all stem from a human donor with HPV-associated anogenital cancer.

The chain combines TRBV4-3 with TRBJ2-7; D remains ambiguous. CDR1 is LGHNA and CDR2 is YSLEER in the germline V gene. The CDR3 runs 15 residues. V gave up 1 base and J gave up 1 base, with 11 bases separating them. The CDR3 bases are TGCGCCAGCAGCCAAGGCGTGGACGGATCCTACGAGCAGTACTTC. Its protein is CASSQGVDGSYEQYF.

This clone was recorded a few times. The chain employs TRBV5-8 and TRBJ2-6; D may be TRBD1 (5 bases). Between the trimmed V and J ends, which lost 0 bases and 1 base, there was a span of 8 bases. Germline V lookup: CDR1 SGHTS, CDR2 YDEGEE. The CDR3 contains 16 residues. This CDR3 reads CASSLESGSGANVLTF. The CDR3 region has the DNA TGTGCCAGCAGCTTGGAGTCAGGGTCTGGGGCCAACGTCCTGACTTTC. Based on the CDR3 plus reference TRBV5-8 and TRBJ2-6, the full variable domain is EAGVTQSPTHLIKTRGQQATLRCSPISGHTSVYWYQQALGLGLQFLLWYDEGEERNRGNFPPRFSGRQFPNYSSELNVNALELEDSALYLCASSLESGSGANVLTFGAGSRLTVL.

The chain has TRBV27 and TRBJ2-3; weak D call: TRBD2 (6 bases). Germline V gene data show CDR1 as MNHEY and CDR2 as SMNVEV (reference sequence). V lost 1 base and J 4 bases, leaving 12 bases between the germline ends. This CDR3 has 15 amino acids. Here the CDR3 reads CASSLWPGVADTQYF. Here the CDR3 DNA reads TGTGCCAGCAGTTTATGGCCGGGAGTGGCAGATACGCAGTATTTT.

A few counts support this clone. This sequence joins TRBV4-3 and TRBJ1-6; 7 nucleotides match TRBD1. In germline, CDR1 is LGHNA, CDR2 YSLEER. V gave up 7 bases and J gave up 7 bases; unmatched junction bases: 4. The CDR3 consists of 13 residues. CDR3 DNA: TGCGCCAGCAACACAGGGGACAATTCACCCCTCCACTTT. Its protein is CASNTGDNSPLHF.

The chain carries TRBV30 and TRBJ1-1, with TRBD1 matching 8 bases. CDR1 and CDR2 from the germline V gene are GTSNPN and SVGIG (reference sequence). The V segment lost 0 bases and the J segment 2 bases; nucleotides outside the gene matches: 8. The CDR3 consists of 16 residues. The chain's CDR3 is CAWSVRVGQGNTEAFF. CDR3 DNA sequence: TGTGCCTGGAGTGTACGCGTAGGACAGGGAAACACTGAAGCTTTCTTT.

The chain uses TRBV5-1 and TRBJ1-1; no reliable D call. Germline CDR1 and CDR2: SGHRS and YFSETQ. V was trimmed by 9 bases and J by 0 bases, leaving 12 bases between them. The CDR3 spans 13 residues. CDR3 coding DNA: TGCGCCACCAGGAGTAGCATGAACACTGAAGCTTTCTTT. Amino acid sequence: CATRSSMNTEAFF.

The CDR3 sequence: CASSFRDRGGYGYTF. The CDR3 DNA is TGTGCCAGCAGTTTCCGGGACAGGGGAGGTTATGGCTACACCTTC. The rearrangement joins TRBV27 to TRBJ1-2; 10 bases are shared with TRBD1. Unmatched junction bases numbered 6, after V lost 3 bases and J lost 5 bases. CDR3 size: 15 residues. Per the germline V gene, CDR1 is MNHEY and CDR2 is SMNVEV (reference sequence).

CDR3 residues: CASSHSGWGRGTGELFF. CDR3 DNA: TGTGCCAGCAGCCACTCAGGCTGGGGGCGGGGCACCGGGGAGCTGTTTTTT. This chain uses TRBV11-3 with TRBJ2-2; perhaps D is TRBD1 or TRBD2 (6 bases each). Trimming left V 5 bases short and J 4 bases short, with 20 bases between. Germline CDR1 reads SGHNT; CDR2 reads YENEEA. This CDR3 contains 17 residues.

In this sample, this clone turned up once. The chain couples TRBV5-1 to TRBJ2-3, with a possible D match to TRBD2 (5 bases). CDR1 SGHRS and CDR2 YFSETQ come from the germline V gene. This CDR3 is built from 14 residues. Trimming removed 0 bases at V and 5 bases at J, with 10 bases between. CDR3 in amino acids: CASSLEFGRDTQYF. The CDR3 DNA sequence: TGCGCCAGCAGCTTGGAGTTTGGGAGAGATACGCAGTATTTT.

Only a few counts were recorded for this clone. The chain employs TRBV6-1 and TRBJ2-7; 10 bases are a match to TRBD1. The trim removed 7 bases at V and 1 base at J, leaving 7 bases unmatched. CDR1 and CDR2 from the germline V gene are MNHNS and SASEGT. The CDR3 length is 15 residues. CDR3 residues: CASMGWDRGSYEQYF. DNA for the CDR3: TGTGCCAGCATGGGATGGGACAGGGGATCCTACGAGCAGTACTTC.

This clone was detected only once. V usage is TRBV4-2 and J usage is TRBJ2-3, with 9 bases matching TRBD2. The CDR3 has 16 residues. Germline V gene lookup returns CDR1 LGHNA and CDR2 YNFKEQ. The ends lost 3 bases at V and 3 bases at J; junction bases unmatched: 7. In DNA, the CDR3 is TGTGCCAGCAGCCAGACTGGCGGGGGGGCTACAGATACGCAGTATTTT. Amino acid sequence: CASSQTGGGATDTQYF.

The sample holds a few counts of this clone. The V and J genes are TRBV5-1 and TRBJ1-6; D not resolved. Deletions cut 0 bases from V and 6 bases from J, with 13 bases between. The CDR3 spans 16 residues. CDR1 and CDR2 (germline): SGHRS, YFSETQ. CDR3 loop: CASSLVGVSSNSPLHF. The CDR3, as DNA: TGCGCCAGCAGCTTGGTTGGGGTTAGCTCTAATTCACCCCTCCACTTT.

In DNA form, the CDR3 reads TGTGCCAGTAGTATAAAAGCGGGGGGGGGCTACGAGCAGTACTTC. Translated, it gives CASSIKAGGGYEQYF. The chain is built from TRBV19 and TRBJ2-7; TRBD2 agrees at 10 bases. Germline-derived CDR1 and CDR2 are LNHDA and SQIVND (reference sequence). J gave up 3 bases and V 2 bases, and 4 bases lay outside the gene matches. This CDR3 has 15 amino acids.

This clone was observed once. The V gene is TRBV7-2, the J gene TRBJ2-1; 9 bases are a match to TRBD2. V was pared by 4 bases and J by 6 bases, with 7 bases of the junction left unmatched. There are 15 residues in the CDR3. Per germline, CDR1 SGHTA and CDR2 FQGNSA. In nucleotides, the CDR3 is TGTGCCAGCAGCTCCCGCGGGGGGGCCCCCAATGAGCAGTTCTTC. Its translation is CASSSRGGAPNEQFF.

This sequence joins TRBV21-1 and TRBJ1-1. TRBV21-1 is listed as a pseudogene. The CDR3 sequence is 16 residues long. This chain's CDR3 is CASREAIANNRTEAFF. The CDR3 DNA reads TGTGCCAGCAGAGAGGCCATAGCTAACAATCGCACTGAAGCTTTCTTT.

This clone turned up a few times. The rearrangement joins TRBV12-5 to TRBJ1-5; D not resolved. CDR3 size: 13 residues. Trimming stripped 6 bases from V and 6 bases from J, with 12 bases between. Germline V gene sequence: CDR1 LGHNT, CDR2 FRNRAP. CDR3 DNA: TGTGCTAGTGGATTAGGGAGCCCTCAGCCCCAGCATTTT. It codes for CASGLGSPQPQHF.